This paragraph reports one TCR beta chain. CDR1 and CDR2 (germline): SGHDT, YYEEEE. The CDR3 is made up of 15 amino acids. J gave up 0 bases and V 4 bases, and 2 bases lay outside the gene matches. Measured with immunoSEQ multiplex PCR; TCRdb has only the in-frame clones, and not every one. The repertoire includes about 980,000 clones, about 80% of them detected once, and approximately 1.5% sits in the top ten. This record comes from a study of shared clonotypes between healthy human individuals. The overall study: Each donor contributed plates that comprised three CD4 naive, three CD4 memory, two CD8 naive and one CD8 memory.

Within Nashville, Tennessee resided all donors, each a Caucasian adult. Naive CD45RA+ and memory CD45RA-negative subsets were split from CD4+ cells. The TCR sequence derives from a man younger than 30 in good health. The chain carries TRBV5-6 and TRBJ2-7, with 12 bases lining up with TRBD1. Material: memory CD4+ T cells sorted from blood. Subset indicated: CD45RA-negative fraction. In nucleotides, the CDR3 is TGTGCCAGCAGCCCGGGACAGGGGGCCTCCTACGAGCAGTACTTC. Translating it yields CASSPGQGASYEQYF.